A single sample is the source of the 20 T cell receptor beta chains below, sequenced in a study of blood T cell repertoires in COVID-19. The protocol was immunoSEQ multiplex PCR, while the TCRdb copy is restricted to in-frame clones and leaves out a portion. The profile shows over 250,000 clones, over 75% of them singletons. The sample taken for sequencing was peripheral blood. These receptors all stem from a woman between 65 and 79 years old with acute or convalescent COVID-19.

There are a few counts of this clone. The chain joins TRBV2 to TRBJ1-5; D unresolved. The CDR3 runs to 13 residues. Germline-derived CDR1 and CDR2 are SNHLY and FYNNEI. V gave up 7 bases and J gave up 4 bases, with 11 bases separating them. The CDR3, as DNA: TGTGCCAGCACGGGGATGGGGAATCAGCCCCAGCATTTT. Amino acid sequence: CASTGMGNQPQHF.

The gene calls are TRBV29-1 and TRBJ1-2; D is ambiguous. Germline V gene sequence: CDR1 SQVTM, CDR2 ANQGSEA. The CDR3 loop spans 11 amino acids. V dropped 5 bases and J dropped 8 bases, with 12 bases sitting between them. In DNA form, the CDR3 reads TGCAGCGTTACTTTCCTCCGCGGCTACACCTTC. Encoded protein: CSVTFLRGYTF. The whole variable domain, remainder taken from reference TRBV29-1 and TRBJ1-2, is SAVISQKPSRDICQRGTSLTIQCQVDSQVTMMFWYRQQPGQSLTLIATANQGSEATYESGFVIDKFPISRPNLTFSTLTVSNMSPEDSSIYLCSVTFLRGYTFGSGTRLTVV.

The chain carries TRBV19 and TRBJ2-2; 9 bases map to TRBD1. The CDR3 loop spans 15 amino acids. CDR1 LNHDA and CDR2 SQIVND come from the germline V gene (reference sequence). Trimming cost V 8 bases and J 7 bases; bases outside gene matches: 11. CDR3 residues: CASWPGQGFVGELFF. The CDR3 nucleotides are TGTGCCAGTTGGCCGGGACAGGGTTTTGTCGGGGAGCTGTTTTTT.

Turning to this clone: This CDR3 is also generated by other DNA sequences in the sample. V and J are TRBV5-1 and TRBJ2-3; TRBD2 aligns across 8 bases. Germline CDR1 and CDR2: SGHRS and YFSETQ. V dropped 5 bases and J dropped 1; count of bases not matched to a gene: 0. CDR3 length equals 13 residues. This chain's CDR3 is CASSSGGTDTQYF. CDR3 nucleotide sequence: TGCGCCAGCAGTAGCGGGGGCACAGATACGCAGTATTTT. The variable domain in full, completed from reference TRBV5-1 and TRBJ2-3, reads KAGVTQTPRYLIKTRGQQVTLSCSPISGHRSVSWYQQTPGQGLQFLFEYFSETQRNKGNFPGRFSGRQFSNSRSEMNVSTLELGDSALYLCASSSGGTDTQYFGPGTRLTVL.

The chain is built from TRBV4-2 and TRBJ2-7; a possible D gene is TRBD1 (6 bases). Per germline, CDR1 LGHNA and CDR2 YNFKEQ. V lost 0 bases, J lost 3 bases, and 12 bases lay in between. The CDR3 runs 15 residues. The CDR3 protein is CASSQEQGEFYEQYF. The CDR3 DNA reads TGTGCCAGCAGCCAAGAACAGGGTGAGTTCTACGAGCAGTACTTC.

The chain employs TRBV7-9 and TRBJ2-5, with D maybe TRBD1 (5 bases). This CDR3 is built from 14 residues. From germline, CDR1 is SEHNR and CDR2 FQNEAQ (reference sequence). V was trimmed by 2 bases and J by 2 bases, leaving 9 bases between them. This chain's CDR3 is CASSLRGYQETQYF. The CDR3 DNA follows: TGTGCCAGCAGCTTAAGGGGCTATCAAGAGACCCAGTACTTC.

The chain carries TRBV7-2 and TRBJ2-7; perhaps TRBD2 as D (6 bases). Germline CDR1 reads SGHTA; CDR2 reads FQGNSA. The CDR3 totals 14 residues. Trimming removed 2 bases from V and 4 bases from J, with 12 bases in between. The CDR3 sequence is CASSLTGGRYEQYF. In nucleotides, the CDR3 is TGTGCCAGCAGCTTAACCGGGGGAAGGTACGAGCAGTACTTC.

CDR3 nucleotides: TGTGCCAGCAGTTTACTAGGAGTTGAGCAGTTCTTC. Protein product: CASSLLGVEQFF. The chain joins TRBV12-3 or TRBV12-4 to TRBJ2-1; D uncertain. The CDR3 is 12 residues long. Trimming removed 2 bases from V and 9 bases from J, with 8 bases in between.

CDR3 nucleotides: TGTGCCATCGCGACCAGTCAGGGTCTTGGGAACACTGAAGCTTTCTTT. Protein: CAIATSQGLGNTEAFF. The V gene is TRBV10-3, the J gene TRBJ1-1, with D possibly matching TRBD1 (5 bases). CDR1 ENHRY and CDR2 SYGVKD come from the germline V gene. V lost 8 bases and J lost 1, with 20 bases in between. The CDR3 contains 16 residues.

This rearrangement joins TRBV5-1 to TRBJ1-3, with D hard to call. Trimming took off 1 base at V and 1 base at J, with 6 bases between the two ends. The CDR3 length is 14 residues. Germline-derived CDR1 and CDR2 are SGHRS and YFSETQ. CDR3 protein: CASSLPGSGNTIYF. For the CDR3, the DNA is TGCGCCAGCAGCTTGCCGGGGTCTGGAAACACCATATATTTT.

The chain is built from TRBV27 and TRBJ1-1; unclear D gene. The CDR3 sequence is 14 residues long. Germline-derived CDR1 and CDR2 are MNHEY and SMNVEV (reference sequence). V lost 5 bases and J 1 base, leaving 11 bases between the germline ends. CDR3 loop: CASSRGRRNTEAFF. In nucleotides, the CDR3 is TGTGCCAGCAGTCGCGGGAGGAGGAACACTGAAGCTTTCTTT.

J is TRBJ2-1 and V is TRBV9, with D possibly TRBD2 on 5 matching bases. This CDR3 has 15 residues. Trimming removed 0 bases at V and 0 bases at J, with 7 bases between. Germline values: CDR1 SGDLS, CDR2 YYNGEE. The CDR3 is CASSVAAGSYNEQFF. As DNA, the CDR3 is TGTGCCAGCAGCGTAGCGGCGGGCTCCTACAATGAGCAGTTCTTC.

CDR3 DNA: TGCAGTGCTAGTCAGGGTTGGGGGGAGCAGCCCCAGCATTTT. Translated, it gives CSASQGWGEQPQHF. V and J are TRBV20-1 and TRBJ1-5; the D gene is possibly TRBD1 (5 bases). V gave up 3 bases and J gave up 7 bases, with 16 bases separating them. This CDR3 region has 14 residues. CDR1 DFQATT and CDR2 SNEGSKA come from the germline V gene (reference sequence).

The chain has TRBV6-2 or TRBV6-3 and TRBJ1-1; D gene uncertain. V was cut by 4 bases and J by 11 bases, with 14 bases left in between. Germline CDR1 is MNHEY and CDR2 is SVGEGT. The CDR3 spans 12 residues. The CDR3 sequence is CASSFAGSGAFF. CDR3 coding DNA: TGTGCCAGCAGTTTCGCCGGGTCCGGGGCTTTCTTT.

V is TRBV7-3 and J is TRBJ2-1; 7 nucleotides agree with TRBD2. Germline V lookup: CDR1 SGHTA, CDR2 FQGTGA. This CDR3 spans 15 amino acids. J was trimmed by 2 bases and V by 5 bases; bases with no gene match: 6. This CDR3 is CASSPWGGTYNEQFF. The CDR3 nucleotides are TGTGCCAGCAGCCCTTGGGGGGGTACCTACAATGAGCAGTTCTTC.

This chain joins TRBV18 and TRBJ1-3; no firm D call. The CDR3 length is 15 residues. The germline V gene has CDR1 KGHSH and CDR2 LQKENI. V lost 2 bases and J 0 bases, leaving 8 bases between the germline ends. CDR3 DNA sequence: TGTGCCAGCTCACCAATTGAGGACTCTGGAAACACCATATATTTT. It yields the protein CASSPIEDSGNTIYF. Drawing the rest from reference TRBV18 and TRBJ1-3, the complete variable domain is NAGVMQNPRHLVRRRGQEARLRCSPMKGHSHVYWYRQLPEEGLKFMVYLQKENIIDESGMPKERFSAEFPKEGPSILRIQQVVRGDSAAYFCASSPIEDSGNTIYFGEGSWLTVV.

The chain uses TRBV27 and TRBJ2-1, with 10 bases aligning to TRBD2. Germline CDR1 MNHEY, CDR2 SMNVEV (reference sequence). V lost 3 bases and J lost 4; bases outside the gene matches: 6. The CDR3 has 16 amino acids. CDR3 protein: CASSLPSGGLYNEQFF. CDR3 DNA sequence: TGTGCCAGCAGTTTGCCTAGCGGGGGCTTATACAATGAGCAGTTCTTC.

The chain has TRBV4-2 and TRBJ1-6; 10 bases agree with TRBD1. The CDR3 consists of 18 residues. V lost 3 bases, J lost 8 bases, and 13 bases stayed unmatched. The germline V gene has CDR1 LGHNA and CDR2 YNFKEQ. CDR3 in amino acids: CASSHGSGDRGMHSPLHF. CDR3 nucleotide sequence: TGTGCCAGCAGCCACGGATCAGGGGACAGGGGAATGCATTCACCCCTCCACTTT.

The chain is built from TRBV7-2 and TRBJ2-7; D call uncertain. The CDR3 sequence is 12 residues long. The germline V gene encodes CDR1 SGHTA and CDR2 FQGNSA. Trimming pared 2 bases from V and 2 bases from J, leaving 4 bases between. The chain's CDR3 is CASSLWPYEQYF. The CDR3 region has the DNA TGTGCCAGCAGCTTATGGCCCTACGAGCAGTACTTC. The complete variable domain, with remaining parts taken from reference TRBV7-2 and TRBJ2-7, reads GAGVSQSPSNKVTEKGKDVELRCDPISGHTALYWYRQSLGQGLEFLIYFQGNSAPDKSGLPSDRFSAERTGGSVSTLTIQRTQQEDSAVYLCASSLWPYEQYFGPGTRLTVT.

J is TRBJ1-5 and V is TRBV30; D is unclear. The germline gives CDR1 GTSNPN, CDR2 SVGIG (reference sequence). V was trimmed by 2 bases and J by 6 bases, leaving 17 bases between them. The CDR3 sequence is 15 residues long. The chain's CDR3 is CAWSPDLKISQPQHF. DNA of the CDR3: TGTGCCTGGAGTCCCGATTTAAAGATTAGTCAGCCCCAGCATTTT.